This T cell receptor (beta chain) is from a study of CD8+ T cells in alopecia areata. In the study overall: A regimen of oral tofacitinib, 5 to 10 mg twice daily, was given to treated patients. Study-level results: Tofacitinib significantly lowered scalp clonality and expanded CD8+ clones among the top 100. In scalp and blood, many expanded lesional clones persisted during tofacitinib.

Reverse transcribed after extraction, RNA yielded cDNA as the sequencing template. Assay: immunoSEQ multiplex PCR; the TCRdb copy retains only in-frame clones and omits some. Among around 270,000 clones listed, nearly 60% were seen once. Treatment meaning: oral pan-JAK inhibitor, 5-10 mg twice daily. Alopecia areata patients provided lesional scalp punch biopsies and peripheral blood. This clone has just a few counts. Its antigen is currently unknown. The germline V gene encodes CDR1 MDHEN and CDR2 SYDVKM. CDR3 length equals 15 residues. Losses at the gene ends were 2 bases for V and 2 bases for J; bases not matched to a gene: 3.

This sequence joins TRBV28 and TRBJ1-5, with 7 bases that match TRBD1. This TCR was sampled from a human donor with alopecia areata. This material consisted of CD4+ T cells sorted from blood, taken at week 24, from a patient treated with tofacitinib. CDR3 nucleotide sequence: TGTGCCAGCAGTTTAGGAGGGACAGGCAATCAGCCCCAGCATTTT. Amino acid sequence: CASSLGGTGNQPQHF.